These 6 T cell receptor beta chains were sequenced from one sample in a study of T-cell reconstitution after alpha-beta-depleted transplantation in children. Unique molecular identifiers were incorporated into the prepared TCRbeta library. TCRdb ran MiXCR on the PCR reads and lists one entry per CDR3 protein. The sample yields 350,000 to 500,000 distinct CDR3 sequences, over 40% seen once. Material: PBMCs, obtained before TCRalphabeta/CD19-depleted stem cell transplant. The receptors originated from a girl aged 2 to 9 with aplastic anemia, due to receive a stem cell transplant.

There are a few counts of this clonotype. The chain is built from TRBV7-6 and TRBJ1-2; 7 positions match TRBD1. The germline CDR1 and CDR2 sequences are SGHVS and FNYEAQ. V was clipped by 1 base and J by 8 bases; unmatched bases: 7. The CDR3 sequence is 14 residues long. CDR3 loop: CASSLGQGRRGYTF. CDR3 sequence (DNA): TGTGCCAGCAGCTTAGGACAGGGAAGACGGGGCTACACCTTC.

The chain has TRBV28 and TRBJ2-5; D ambiguous. The germline V gene has CDR1 MDHEN and CDR2 SYDVKM. V gave up 5 bases and J gave up 4 bases, with 14 bases separating them. The CDR3 is made up of 14 amino acids. The CDR3, as DNA: TGTGCCAGCAGTGCCCCGTTGGGCCGAGAGACCCAGTACTTC. This gives the protein CASSAPLGRETQYF.

J is TRBJ2-3 and V is TRBV28; D gene ambiguous. The germline CDR1 and CDR2 sequences are MDHEN and SYDVKM. Trimming removed 3 bases from V and 0 bases from J, with 16 bases in between. This CDR3 is built from 17 residues. Here the CDR3 DNA reads TGTGCCAGCAGTTTCGGTTTCCGGAGTGGGAGCACAGATACGCAGTATTTT. This sequence encodes CASSFGFRSGSTDTQYF.

The chain joins TRBV20-1 to TRBJ1-1; maybe TRBD1 (5 bases). Trimming took off 3 bases at V and 0 bases at J, with 11 bases between the two ends. Germline V lookup: CDR1 DFQATT, CDR2 SNEGSKA (reference sequence). CDR3 size: 14 residues. The CDR3 sequence: CSARGDPMNTEAFF. The CDR3 DNA is TGCAGTGCTAGGGGGGATCCAATGAACACTGAAGCTTTCTTT.

The genes are TRBV5-8 and TRBJ2-3; D is possibly TRBD1 (5 bases). V was shortened by 2 bases and J by 3 bases, with 13 bases between the two germline ends. The length of the CDR3 is 15 residues. Germline V CDR1 and CDR2: SGHTS, YDEGEE. This chain's CDR3 is CASSFGHSATDTQYF. The CDR3 nucleotides are TGTGCCAGCAGCTTCGGACATAGTGCTACAGATACGCAGTATTTT. Using reference TRBV5-8 and TRBJ2-3 for the parts outside the CDR3, the full variable domain is EAGVTQSPTHLIKTRGQQATLRCSPISGHTSVYWYQQALGLGLQFLLWYDEGEERNRGNFPPRFSGRQFPNYSSELNVNALELEDSALYLCASSFGHSATDTQYFGPGTRLTVL.

This chain connects TRBV5-1 to TRBJ2-5, with D possibly TRBD2 on 5 matching bases. The ends were cut back, 4 bases at V and 6 bases at J, with 13 bases in the middle. This CDR3 is 13 amino acids long. CDR1 is SGHRS, CDR2 YFSETQ, per germline. CDR3: CASSPGVGQTQYF. The CDR3 region has the DNA TGCGCCAGCAGCCCCGGGGTCGGCCAGACCCAGTACTTC.